These T cell receptor beta chains were read from a single sample in a study of cytomegalovirus exposure and HLA in healthy donors. Using immunoSEQ multiplex PCR, the repertoire was profiled, and TCRdb retains in-frame clones only, with some absent. This table has around 100,000 clones, 70% to 85% appearing once. The sequenced material came from PBMCs. The receptors were sampled from a woman aged 40 to 49 in good health and CMV-seronegative. Both conserved end residues are part of each CDR3. The order of the fields is V gene, J gene, CDR3 protein.

v_call: TRBV5-4; j_call: TRBJ1-2; cdr3_aa: CASSLDSGITYGYTF
v_call: TRBV11-2; j_call: TRBJ2-7; cdr3_aa: CASSTTYEQYF
v_call: TRBV4-3; j_call: TRBJ2-1; cdr3_aa: CASSHQGSEQFF
v_call: TRBV5-1; j_call: TRBJ2-5; cdr3_aa: CASSLAGGGRGQETQYF
v_call: TRBV15; j_call: TRBJ2-2; cdr3_aa: CATSRAGAGELFF
v_call: TRBV7-9; j_call: TRBJ1-2; cdr3_aa: CASSLQGLGYTF
v_call: TRBV7-2; j_call: TRBJ2-7; cdr3_aa: CASSRDRGNSYEQYF
v_call: TRBV5-1; j_call: TRBJ2-1; cdr3_aa: CASSLARYNEQFF
v_call: TRBV7-9; j_call: TRBJ2-5; cdr3_aa: CASSLVGREETQYF
v_call: TRBV11-2; j_call: TRBJ2-7; cdr3_aa: CATSAVRVEQYF
v_call: TRBV19; j_call: TRBJ1-1; cdr3_aa: CASRGQDTEAFF
v_call: TRBV20-1; j_call: TRBJ2-5; cdr3_aa: CTLGGQETQYF
v_call: TRBV9; j_call: TRBJ2-2; cdr3_aa: CASSAPAELNTGELFF
v_call: TRBV7-8; j_call: TRBJ1-1; cdr3_aa: CASSSAGGLVFTEAFF
v_call: TRBV10-3; j_call: TRBJ1-5; cdr3_aa: CAISPEISNQPQHF
v_call: TRBV6-5; j_call: TRBJ1-5; cdr3_aa: CAIQRGDSQPQHF
v_call: TRBV30; j_call: TRBJ2-1; cdr3_aa: CAWSPSGAHVYNEQFF
v_call: TRBV7-9; j_call: TRBJ1-5; cdr3_aa: CASSSSTHPAQHF
v_call: TRBV5-5; j_call: TRBJ2-1; cdr3_aa: CASSLVAGTYNEQFF
v_call: TRBV18; j_call: TRBJ1-2; cdr3_aa: CASSPGTVNYGYTF
v_call: TRBV7-8; j_call: TRBJ2-2; cdr3_aa: CASSLARNTGELFF
v_call: TRBV7-2; j_call: .; cdr3_aa: CASSPFFPSYEQYF
v_call: TRBV30; j_call: TRBJ1-1; cdr3_aa: CAWSLGGTEAFF
v_call: TRBV28; j_call: TRBJ1-2; cdr3_aa: CASSGTGALANYGYTF
v_call: TRBV9; j_call: TRBJ2-5; cdr3_aa: CASSQGQLQETQYF